These 25 T cell receptor beta chains were sequenced from one sample in a study of blood T cell repertoires in COVID-19. Sequencing used immunoSEQ multiplex PCR; TCRdb keeps in-frame clones, though not all of them. Here the sample spans some 230,000 clones, about four fifths being singletons. Specimen: peripheral blood. The receptors come from a woman aged 25 to 39 who had recovered from COVID-19.

This clone was recorded a few times. The chain uses TRBV4-1 and TRBJ2-3; 7 bases match TRBD2. Per germline, CDR1 MGHRA and CDR2 YSYEKL. After removal of 1 base from V and 3 bases from J, the junction contained 4 bases not matched to a gene. The CDR3 loop spans 15 amino acids. The CDR3 loop reads CASSQGREFTDTQYF. The CDR3 DNA reads as TGCGCCAGCAGCCAAGGGCGGGAGTTTACAGATACGCAGTATTTT.

This clone has at least ten counts. The genes are TRBV5-1 and TRBJ1-1, with D perhaps TRBD1 (5 bases). V lost 0 bases and J lost 3, with 12 bases in between. The length of the CDR3 is 15 residues. Germline V gene lookup returns CDR1 SGHRS and CDR2 YFSETQ. The CDR3 sequence: CASSLESGGYTEAFF. CDR3 nucleotides: TGCGCCAGCAGCTTGGAGTCTGGGGGGTACACTGAAGCTTTCTTT.

This clone turned up a few times. The gene calls are TRBV10-3 and TRBJ1-6; D gene unclear. V was trimmed by 4 bases and J by 5 bases, leaving 12 bases between them. The V gene's germline CDR1 is ENHRY and CDR2 SYGVKD. The CDR3 length is 15 residues. The CDR3 bases are TGTGCCATCAGTGGACCGGGTCCGGATAATTCACCCCTCCACTTT. Protein: CAISGPGPDNSPLHF.

The chain has TRBV3-1 (or the pseudogene TRBV3-2) and TRBJ1-6; 8 bases are shared with TRBD1. CDR3 length equals 15 residues. V shed 0 bases and J 10 bases; nucleotides not matched to a gene: 5. Germline V gives CDR1 LGHDT, CDR2 YNNKEL (reference sequence). The CDR3 region has the DNA TGTGCCAGCAGCCAAGATTTGGGGACAGGCTCACCCCTCCACTTT. It translates to CASSQDLGTGSPLHF.

The chain uses TRBV18 and TRBJ1-2, with 8 nucleotides matching TRBD1. CDR3 length equals 15 residues. The V segment lost 5 bases and the J segment 0 bases; nucleotides outside the gene matches: 5. Per germline, CDR1 KGHSH and CDR2 LQKENI. CDR3 nucleotides: TGTGCCAGCTCATCCGGACAGGGCGCTAACTATGGCTACACCTTC. It encodes CASSSGQGANYGYTF. Filled out from reference TRBV18 and TRBJ1-2, the complete variable domain reads NAGVMQNPRHLVRRRGQEARLRCSPMKGHSHVYWYRQLPEEGLKFMVYLQKENIIDESGMPKERFSAEFPKEGPSILRIQQVVRGDSAAYFCASSSGQGANYGYTFGSGTRLTVV.

The chain employs TRBV19 and TRBJ2-2; tentative D call: TRBD2 (7 bases). The V end lost 9 bases, the J end lost 4 bases, and 15 bases lay between the germline ends. The germline CDR1 and CDR2 sequences are LNHDA and SQIVND (reference sequence). This CDR3 has 14 residues. Here the CDR3 DNA reads TGTGCCAGCAAGGGGGGGGGTGGCACCGGGGAGCTGTTTTTT. Residues: CASKGGGGTGELFF.

The rearrangement links TRBV7-9 to TRBJ2-2, with a tentative D call TRBD1 (6 bases). The V end lost 4 bases, the J end lost 7 bases, and 10 bases lay between the germline ends. The germline gives CDR1 SEHNR, CDR2 FQNEAQ (reference sequence). CDR3 length equals 13 residues. The CDR3 spells CASSSSTGGELFF. Written as DNA, the CDR3 is TGTGCCAGCAGCTCGTCGACAGGCGGGGAGCTGTTTTTT.

This clone was picked up one time. The CDR3: CASSETQGPNTEAFF. In nucleotides, the CDR3 is TGTGCCAGCAGCGAGACCCAGGGGCCGAACACTGAAGCTTTCTTT. J is TRBJ1-1 and V is TRBV9; the D gene is possibly TRBD1 (6 bases). V was clipped by 3 bases and J by 1 base, with 13 bases between them. This CDR3 is 15 amino acids long. CDR1 is SGDLS, CDR2 YYNGEE, per germline.

The chain employs TRBV27 and TRBJ2-6; D gene unclear. The germline V gene has CDR1 MNHEY and CDR2 SMNVEV (reference sequence). Trimming cost V 5 bases and J 6 bases, with 14 bases left between them. The CDR3 has 15 amino acids. The CDR3 protein is CASSPRAPLANVLTF. CDR3 DNA sequence: TGTGCCAGCAGTCCACGAGCGCCCTTGGCCAACGTCCTGACTTTC.

The rearrangement uses TRBV23-1 and TRBJ1-5; D is unresolved. TRBV23-1 is annotated as an ORF whose role is uncertain. The CDR3 extends over 12 amino acids. V lost 3 bases and J lost 9, with 9 bases in between. CDR3 amino acids: CASSHSGRPQHF. The CDR3 nucleotides are TGCGCCAGCAGTCATTCGGGAAGGCCCCAGCATTTT.

The chain carries TRBV7-2 and TRBJ1-5; no clear D gene. With 5 bases removed from V and 6 bases from J, the gap between germline ends came to 8 bases. Germline values: CDR1 SGHTA, CDR2 FQGNSA. This CDR3 is 12 amino acids long. The CDR3 here is CASSPGGQPQHF. The DNA of the CDR3 is TGTGCCAGCAGCCCCGGTGGTCAGCCCCAGCATTTT.

This sequence joins TRBV1 and TRBJ2-2; the table assigns TRBD2, which was not confirmed against the DNA. TRBV1 is annotated as a pseudogene. The CDR3 runs 17 residues. The CDR3 protein is CTSSRTLAGVLAGELFF. In DNA, the CDR3 is TGCACCAGCAGCCGAACACTAGCGGGAGTATTGGCCGGGGAGCTGTTTTTT.

V is TRBV18 and J is TRBJ1-1; 12 bases are shared with TRBD1. The CDR3 has 14 amino acids. The germline CDR1 and CDR2 sequences are KGHSH and LQKENI. With 5 bases clipped from V and 8 bases from J, the junction kept 6 bases outside the gene matches. The CDR3 here is CASSTGTGGKEAFF. CDR3 nucleotide sequence: TGTGCCAGCTCAACCGGGACAGGGGGCAAGGAAGCTTTCTTT.

V is TRBV5-1 and J is TRBJ2-2, with D tentatively TRBD2 (5 bases). The V end was cut by 4 bases, the J end by 3 bases, with 10 bases between. From germline, CDR1 is SGHRS and CDR2 YFSETQ. This CDR3 has 14 amino acids. The CDR3: CASSGSRHTGELFF. As DNA, the CDR3 is TGCGCCAGCAGCGGGAGTCGTCACACCGGGGAGCTGTTTTTT.

As to this clone: Relative to the germline gene, one junction end is altered; a read error may explain this. The V call is TRBV5-1, the J call TRBJ1-1; D is perhaps TRBD1 (5 bases). Looked up from germline, CDR1 is SGHRS and CDR2 is YFSETQ. This CDR3 contains 13 residues. The CDR3 is CASSLKMDTEAFF. The DNA of the CDR3 is TGCGCCAGCAGCCTTAAGATGGACACGGAAGCTTTCTTT. The full variable domain, with the rest looked up from reference TRBV5-1 and TRBJ1-1, is KAGVTQTPRYLIKTRGQQVTLSCSPISGHRSVSWYQQTPGQGLQFLFEYFSETQRNKGNFPGRFSGRQFSNSRSEMNVSTLELGDSALYLCASSLKMDTEAFFGQGTRLTVV.

The V call is TRBV29-1, the J call TRBJ2-7; D may be TRBD1 (5 bases). V was pared by 4 bases and J by 2 bases, with 9 bases between. The CDR3 extends over 12 amino acids. CDR1 is SQVTM and CDR2 is ANQGSEA in the germline V gene. The CDR3 DNA follows: TGCAGCGTTGTTAGGGGTCCCTACGAGCAGTACTTC. Its protein product is CSVVRGPYEQYF.

The genes are TRBV3-1 (or the pseudogene TRBV3-2) and TRBJ1-1; D is ambiguous. The germline V and J ends were trimmed by 1 base and 0 bases, with 9 bases remaining between them. The CDR3 consists of 15 residues. The germline CDR1 and CDR2 sequences are LGHDT and YNNKEL (reference sequence). The CDR3 loop is CASSQAYFMNTEAFF. For the CDR3, the DNA is TGTGCCAGCAGCCAAGCCTACTTCATGAACACTGAAGCTTTCTTT.

This sequence joins TRBV10-3 and TRBJ2-3; TRBD1 might be the D (6 bases). The CDR3 spans 14 residues. Trimming removed 7 bases at V and 0 bases at J, with 11 bases between. Germline lookup yields CDR1 ENHRY and CDR2 SYGVKD. The CDR3 loop is CAIMGDKSTDTQYF. CDR3 DNA: TGTGCCATCATGGGGGACAAAAGCACAGATACGCAGTATTTT.

The chain uses TRBV5-8 and TRBJ2-3; TRBD2 might be the D (6 bases). The CDR3 extends over 14 amino acids. CDR1 and CDR2 (germline): SGHTS, YDEGEE. Trimming took off 9 bases at V and 2 bases at J, with 16 bases between the two ends. The CDR3 DNA follows: TGTGCCATCTCAATGGGGGGATCCACAGATACGCAGTATTTT. This codes for CAISMGGSTDTQYF.

This clone was counted at least ten times. The chain uses TRBV30 and TRBJ1-5, with 8 bases that match TRBD1. CDR3 length: 14 residues. V shed 3 bases, J shed 7 bases, and the junction held 8 bases outside the gene matches. Per the germline V gene, CDR1 is GTSNPN and CDR2 is SVGIG (reference sequence). CDR3 sequence: CAWRVQGANQPQHF. The CDR3 DNA reads TGTGCCTGGAGGGTTCAGGGGGCGAACCAGCCCCAGCATTTT.

Remarks on this clone: At the DNA level, this CDR3 is encoded by other sequences in the same sample as well. V usage is TRBV28 and J usage is TRBJ1-5; 8 positions match TRBD1. V lost 6 bases, J lost 2 bases, and 3 bases stayed unmatched. The CDR3 consists of 14 residues. In germline, CDR1 is MDHEN, CDR2 SYDVKM. CDR3 protein: CASSSGGGNQPQHF. As DNA, the CDR3 is TGTGCCAGCAGCTCAGGGGGCGGCAATCAGCCCCAGCATTTT.

This chain connects TRBV3-1 (or the pseudogene TRBV3-2) to TRBJ2-5; weak D call: TRBD2 (5 bases). V was trimmed by 0 bases and J by 1 base, leaving 9 bases between them. The CDR3 runs to 15 residues. CDR1 and CDR2 (germline): LGHDT, YNNKEL (reference sequence). CDR3 sequence (DNA): TGTGCCAGCAGCCAAGATGAGGGAAGCCAAGAGACCCAGTACTTC. Amino acid sequence: CASSQDEGSQETQYF.

This clone appeared a few times. The chain uses TRBV7-8 and TRBJ1-2, with 7 bases identical to TRBD1. The CDR3 is made up of 16 amino acids. The V and J ends lost 5 bases and 5 bases, in that order; junction bases with no gene match: 14. CDR1 SGHVS and CDR2 FQNEAQ come from the germline V gene. The CDR3 bases are TGTGCCAGCAGCCTCTGGACAGGTCGGAAGGATTATGGCTACACCTTC. It yields the protein CASSLWTGRKDYGYTF.

The chain carries TRBV2 and TRBJ2-7, with TRBD2 as a possible D gene (6 bases). Per the germline V gene, CDR1 is SNHLY and CDR2 is FYNNEI. V gave up 3 bases and J gave up 4 bases, with 13 bases separating them. The length of the CDR3 is 14 residues. In nucleotides, the CDR3 is TGTGCCAGCAGTGATCGGGGGATCCGATACGAGCAGTACTTC. Its translation: CASSDRGIRYEQYF.

The V and J genes are TRBV30 and TRBJ2-2, with 9 bases matching TRBD1. This CDR3 region has 12 residues. V lost 8 bases to trimming and J lost 3 bases; unmatched junction nucleotides: 1. Germline assignment: CDR1 GTSNPN and CDR2 SVGIG (reference sequence). The CDR3 reads CARTGDTGELFF. The DNA of the CDR3 is TGTGCCCGGACAGGGGACACCGGGGAGCTGTTTTTT.